This T cell receptor (beta chain) was observed in a study of blood T cells in healthy people across ages. Whole-study results and caveats: Per-million-T-cell TCR beta diversity fell roughly linearly with age. Reliance upon unsorted PBMCs precluded definitive naive versus antigen-experienced comparison.

This clonotype was detected only a few times. Its antigen is not known. Germline V gene data show CDR1 as SQVTM and CDR2 as ANQGSEA. The CDR3 covers 12 residues. Trimming shortened V by 7 bases and J by 2 bases, and 8 bases separated the two germline ends. A second PCR, run for 7 to 11 cycles, used a sample-barcoded 5' primer plus a J-beta primer mix. A template-switch adaptor containing 12 random nucleotides labeled each cDNA molecule. Using its own MiXCR run on the 5' RACE reads, TCRdb lists one record per CDR3 protein. This table has approximately 690,000 distinct CDR3 sequences, 40% to 45% appearing once. Every sample had a minimum of 6 million PBMCs isolated.

The source is a man of 80 years or more in good health. The chain carries TRBV29-1 and TRBJ2-2, with TRBD1 as a possible D gene (6 bases). Material for sequencing was blood. CDR3 protein: CSGGQNTGELFF. DNA for the CDR3: TGCAGCGGGGGACAAAACACCGGGGAGCTGTTTTTT.